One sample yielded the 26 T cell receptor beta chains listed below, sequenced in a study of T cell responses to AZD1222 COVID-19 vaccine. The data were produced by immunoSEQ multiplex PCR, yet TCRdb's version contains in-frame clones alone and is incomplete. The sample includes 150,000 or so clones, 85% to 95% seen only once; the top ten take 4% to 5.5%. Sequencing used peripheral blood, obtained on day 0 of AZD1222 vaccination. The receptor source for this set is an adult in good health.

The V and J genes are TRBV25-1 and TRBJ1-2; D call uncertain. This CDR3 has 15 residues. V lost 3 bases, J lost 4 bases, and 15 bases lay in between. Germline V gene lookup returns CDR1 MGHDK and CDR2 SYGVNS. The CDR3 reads CASSDQGSPVYGYTF. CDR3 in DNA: TGTGCCAGCAGTGATCAAGGTTCTCCCGTCTATGGCTACACCTTC.

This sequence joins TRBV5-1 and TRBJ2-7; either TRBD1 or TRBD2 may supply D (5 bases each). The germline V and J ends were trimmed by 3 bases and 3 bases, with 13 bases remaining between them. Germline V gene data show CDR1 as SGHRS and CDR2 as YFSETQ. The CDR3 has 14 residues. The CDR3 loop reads CASSSGTPDYEQYF. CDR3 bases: TGCGCCAGCAGCTCCGGGACCCCAGACTACGAGCAGTACTTC.

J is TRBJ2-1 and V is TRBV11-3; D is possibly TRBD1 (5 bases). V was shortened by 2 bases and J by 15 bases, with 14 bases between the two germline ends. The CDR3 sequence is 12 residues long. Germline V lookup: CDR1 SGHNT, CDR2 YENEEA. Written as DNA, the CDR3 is TGTGCCAGCAGCTTAAACCCTAGGGGTCTGTTCTTC. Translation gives CASSLNPRGLFF.

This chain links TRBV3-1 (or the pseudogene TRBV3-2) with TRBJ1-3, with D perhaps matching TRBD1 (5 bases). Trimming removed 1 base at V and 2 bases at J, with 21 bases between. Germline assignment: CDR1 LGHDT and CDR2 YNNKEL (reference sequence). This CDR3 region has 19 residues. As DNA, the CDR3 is TGTGCCAGCAGCCAAGGGTCGGCTAGGGGCGGTAATCCTGGAAACACCATATATTTT. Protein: CASSQGSARGGNPGNTIYF.

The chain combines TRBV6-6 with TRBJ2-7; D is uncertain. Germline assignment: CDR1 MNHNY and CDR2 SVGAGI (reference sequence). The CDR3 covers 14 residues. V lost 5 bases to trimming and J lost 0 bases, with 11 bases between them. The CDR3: CASSRSGPSYEQYF. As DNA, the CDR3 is TGTGCCAGCAGTCGATCCGGACCCTCCTACGAGCAGTACTTC.

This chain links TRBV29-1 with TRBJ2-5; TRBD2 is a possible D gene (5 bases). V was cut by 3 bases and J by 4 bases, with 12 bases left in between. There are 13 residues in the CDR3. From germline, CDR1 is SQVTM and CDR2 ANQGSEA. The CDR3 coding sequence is TGCAGCGTTGAGCCCGGGGAAGGAGAGACCCAGTACTTC. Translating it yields CSVEPGEGETQYF.

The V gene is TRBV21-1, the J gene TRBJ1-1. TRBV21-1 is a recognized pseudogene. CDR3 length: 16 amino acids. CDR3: CASSVKARLADTEAFF. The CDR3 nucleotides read TGTGCCAGCAGCGTAAAGGCCCGCCTAGCGGACACTGAAGCTTTCTTT.

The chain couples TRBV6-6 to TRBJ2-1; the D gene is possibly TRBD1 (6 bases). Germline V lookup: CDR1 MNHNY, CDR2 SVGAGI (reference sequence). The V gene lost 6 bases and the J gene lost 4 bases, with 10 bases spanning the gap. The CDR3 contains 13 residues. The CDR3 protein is CASSLRGYNEQFF. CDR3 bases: TGTGCCAGCAGCCTCAGGGGTTACAATGAGCAGTTCTTC.

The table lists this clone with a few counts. CDR3 bases: TGTGCCAGCAGTTACTCGGAGGTCACTGAAGCTTTCTTT. Translating it yields CASSYSEVTEAFF. This sequence joins TRBV6-5 and TRBJ1-1; no clear D gene. The germline V gene encodes CDR1 MNHEY and CDR2 SVGAGI. The CDR3 loop spans 13 amino acids. Trimming removed 0 bases at V and 4 bases at J, with 6 bases between.

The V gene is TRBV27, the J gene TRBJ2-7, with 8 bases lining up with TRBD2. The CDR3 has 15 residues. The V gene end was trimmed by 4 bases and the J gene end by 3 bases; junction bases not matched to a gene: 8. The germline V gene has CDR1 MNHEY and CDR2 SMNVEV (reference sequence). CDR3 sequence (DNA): TGTGCCAGCAGTTCCCTCGGAGCGGGGGACTACGAGCAGTACTTC. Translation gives CASSSLGAGDYEQYF.

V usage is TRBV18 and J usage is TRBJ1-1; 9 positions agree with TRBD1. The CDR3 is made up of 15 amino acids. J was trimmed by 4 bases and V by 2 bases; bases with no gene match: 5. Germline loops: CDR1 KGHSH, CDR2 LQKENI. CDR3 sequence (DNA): TGTGCCAGCTCACCAGGGACAGGGCTCGTCACTGAAGCTTTCTTT. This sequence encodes CASSPGTGLVTEAFF.

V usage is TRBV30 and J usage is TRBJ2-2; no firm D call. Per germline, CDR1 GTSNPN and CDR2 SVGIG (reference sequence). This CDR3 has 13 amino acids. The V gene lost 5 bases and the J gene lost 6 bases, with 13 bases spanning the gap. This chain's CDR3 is CAWRGADAGELFF. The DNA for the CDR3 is TGTGCCTGGCGAGGTGCGGACGCCGGGGAGCTGTTTTTT.

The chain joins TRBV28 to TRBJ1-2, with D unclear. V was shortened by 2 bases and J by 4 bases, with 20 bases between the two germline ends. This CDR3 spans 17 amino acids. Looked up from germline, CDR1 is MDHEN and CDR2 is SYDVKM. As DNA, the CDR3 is TGTGCCAGCAGTTTACGCCAAGAGGGAACCGCCCTCTATGGCTACACCTTC. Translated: CASSLRQEGTALYGYTF.

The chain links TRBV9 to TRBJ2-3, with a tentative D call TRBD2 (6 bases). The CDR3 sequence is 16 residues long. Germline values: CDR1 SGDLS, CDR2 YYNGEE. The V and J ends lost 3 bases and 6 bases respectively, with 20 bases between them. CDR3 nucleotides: TGTGCCAGCAGCGAGGGACTTGGTTTTTTCTTGGATACGCAGTATTTT. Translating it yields CASSEGLGFFLDTQYF.

The CDR3 DNA is TGTGCCAGCAGCCAACCCACCGGGGAGCTGTTTTTT. This codes for CASSQPTGELFF. The chain carries TRBV3-1 (or the pseudogene TRBV3-2) and TRBJ2-2; D is unclear. CDR1 LGHDT and CDR2 YNNKEL come from the germline V gene (reference sequence). The CDR3 runs 12 residues. V was clipped by 2 bases and J by 4 bases, with 2 bases between them.

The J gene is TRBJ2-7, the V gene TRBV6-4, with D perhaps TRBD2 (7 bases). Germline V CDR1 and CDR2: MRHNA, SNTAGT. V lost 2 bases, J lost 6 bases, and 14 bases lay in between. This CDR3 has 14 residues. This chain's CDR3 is CASSDGEGTSEQYF. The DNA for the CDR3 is TGTGCCAGCAGTGACGGGGAGGGGACAAGCGAGCAGTACTTC.

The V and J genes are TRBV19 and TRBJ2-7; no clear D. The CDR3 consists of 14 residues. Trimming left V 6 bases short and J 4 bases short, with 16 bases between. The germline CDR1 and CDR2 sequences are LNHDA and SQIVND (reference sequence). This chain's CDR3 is CASSSRGLGYEQYF. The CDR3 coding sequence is TGTGCCAGTAGCAGCCGCGGATTGGGATACGAGCAGTACTTC.

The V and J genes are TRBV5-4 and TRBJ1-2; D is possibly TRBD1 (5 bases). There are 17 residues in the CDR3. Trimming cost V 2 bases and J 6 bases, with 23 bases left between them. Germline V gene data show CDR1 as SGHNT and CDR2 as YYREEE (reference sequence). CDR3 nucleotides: TGTGCCAGCAGCTTACCAATTGCCGGGCCTCGGGGCGATGGCTACACCTTC. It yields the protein CASSLPIAGPRGDGYTF.

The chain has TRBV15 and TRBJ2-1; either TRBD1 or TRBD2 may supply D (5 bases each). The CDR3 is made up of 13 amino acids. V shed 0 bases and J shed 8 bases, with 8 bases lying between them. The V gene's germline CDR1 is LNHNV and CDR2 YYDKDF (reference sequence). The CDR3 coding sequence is TGTGCCACCAGCAGAGAGAGGGGAGATGAGCAGTTCTTC. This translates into CATSRERGDEQFF.

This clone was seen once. The CDR3 protein is CASSQDSNDYEQYF. DNA for the CDR3: TGCGCCAGCAGCCAAGACTCGAACGACTACGAGCAGTACTTC. The gene calls are TRBV4-1 and TRBJ2-7; no clear D gene. Germline V gives CDR1 MGHRA, CDR2 YSYEKL. The V and J ends lost 0 bases and 3 bases respectively, with 9 bases between them. The CDR3 totals 14 residues.

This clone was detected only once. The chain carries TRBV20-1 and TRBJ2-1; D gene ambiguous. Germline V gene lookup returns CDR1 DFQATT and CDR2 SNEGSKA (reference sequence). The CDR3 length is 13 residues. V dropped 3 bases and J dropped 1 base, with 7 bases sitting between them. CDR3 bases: TGCAGTGCTAGTAAGAGTTCCTACAATGAGCAGTTCTTC. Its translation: CSASKSSYNEQFF.

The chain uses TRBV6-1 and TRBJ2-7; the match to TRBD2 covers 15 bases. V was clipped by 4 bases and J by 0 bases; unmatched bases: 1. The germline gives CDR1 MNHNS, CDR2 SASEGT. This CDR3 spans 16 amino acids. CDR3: CASSGTSGGVSYEQYF. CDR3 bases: TGTGCCAGCAGTGGGACTAGCGGGGGGGTCTCCTACGAGCAGTACTTC.

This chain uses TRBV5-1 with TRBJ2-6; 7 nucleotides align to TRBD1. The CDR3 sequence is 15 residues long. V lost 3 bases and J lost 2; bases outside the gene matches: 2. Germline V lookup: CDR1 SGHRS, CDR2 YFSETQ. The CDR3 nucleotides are TGCGCCAGCAGCTCGACAGGGCCTGGGGCCAACGTCCTGACTTTC. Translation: CASSSTGPGANVLTF.

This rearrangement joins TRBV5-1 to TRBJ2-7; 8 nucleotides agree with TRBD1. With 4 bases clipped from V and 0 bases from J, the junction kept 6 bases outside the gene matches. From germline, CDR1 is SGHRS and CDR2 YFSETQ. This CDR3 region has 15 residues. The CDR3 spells CASSLSGTGSYEQYF. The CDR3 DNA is TGCGCCAGCAGCCTGTCCGGGACAGGCTCCTACGAGCAGTACTTC. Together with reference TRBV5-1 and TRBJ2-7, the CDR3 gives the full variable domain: KAGVTQTPRYLIKTRGQQVTLSCSPISGHRSVSWYQQTPGQGLQFLFEYFSETQRNKGNFPGRFSGRQFSNSRSEMNVSTLELGDSALYLCASSLSGTGSYEQYFGPGTRLTVT.

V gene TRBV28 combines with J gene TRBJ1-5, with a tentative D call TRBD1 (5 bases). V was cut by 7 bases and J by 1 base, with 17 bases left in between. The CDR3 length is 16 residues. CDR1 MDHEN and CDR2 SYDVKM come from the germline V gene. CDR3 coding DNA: TGTGCCAGCAATCCAGGGTGGGGTAAAAGCAATCAGCCCCAGCATTTT. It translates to CASNPGWGKSNQPQHF.

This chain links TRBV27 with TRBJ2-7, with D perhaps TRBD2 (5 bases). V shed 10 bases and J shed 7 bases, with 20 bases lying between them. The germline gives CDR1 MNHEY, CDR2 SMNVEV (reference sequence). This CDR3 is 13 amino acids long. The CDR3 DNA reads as TGTGCCACCCTCAAGGCTAGCCACGGGGAGCAGTACTTC. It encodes CATLKASHGEQYF.